This T cell receptor beta chain was recovered during a study of vaccination and CD4 T cells after COVID-19. About the research overall: Treatment of control cultures consisted of a CEFX pool, an HIV-1 Nef pool, or no peptide. Study-wide results and limits: SARS-CoV-2-reactive clonotype medians increased from roughly 22 to 38, not significantly.

Sequenced with the Oncomine TCR Beta short-read assay was DNA taken from cultured CD4+ T cells. MiXCR was run by TCRdb on the PCR reads, yielding one entry per CDR3 protein. The sample has around 25,000 distinct CDR3 sequences, more than 35% seen once; the top ten hold 7.2%. Trimming took off 3 bases at V and 10 bases at J, with 15 bases between the two ends. The CDR3 covers 13 residues. The germline V gene encodes CDR1 SGHAT and CDR2 FQNNGV. A note on this clonotype: Antigen: not known.

Treatment meaning: roughly 11-day PBMC culture with coronavirus spike peptide pools or control peptides (ViraFEST assay). This chain connects TRBV11-2 to TRBJ1-1; a weak D match, TRBD1 (5 bases). The receptor was isolated from a human donor who had recovered from COVID-19. The sample taken for sequencing was CD4+ T cells from blood, cultured in vitro. The DNA for the CDR3 is TGTGCCAGCAGCTTCCGTGAGGGAGGGGTAGCTTTCTTT. Translated, it gives CASSFREGGVAFF.